This T cell receptor (beta chain) was obtained from a study of CD8 T cells in ankylosing spondylitis. By quantitative 5'-RACE with molecular barcodes, the TCR beta libraries were made. One entry per CDR3 protein, called by TCRdb with MiXCR from the 5' RACE reads. The sample shows about 88,000 distinct CDR3 sequences, roughly 27% of them seen only once. This CDR3 spans 14 amino acids. V lost 1 base to trimming and J lost 13 bases, with 16 bases between them. The V gene is TRBV12-3 or TRBV12-4, the J gene TRBJ1-4; D is unresolved. The receptor comes from a male donor with ankylosing spondylitis or in good health (not recorded which). The sample was blood, either unsorted or a sorted T cell fraction (not recorded which). The CDR3 here is CASSLVEGLGGLFF. The CDR3 DNA sequence: TGTGCCAGCAGTTTAGTGGAAGGCTTAGGAGGACTGTTTTTT.